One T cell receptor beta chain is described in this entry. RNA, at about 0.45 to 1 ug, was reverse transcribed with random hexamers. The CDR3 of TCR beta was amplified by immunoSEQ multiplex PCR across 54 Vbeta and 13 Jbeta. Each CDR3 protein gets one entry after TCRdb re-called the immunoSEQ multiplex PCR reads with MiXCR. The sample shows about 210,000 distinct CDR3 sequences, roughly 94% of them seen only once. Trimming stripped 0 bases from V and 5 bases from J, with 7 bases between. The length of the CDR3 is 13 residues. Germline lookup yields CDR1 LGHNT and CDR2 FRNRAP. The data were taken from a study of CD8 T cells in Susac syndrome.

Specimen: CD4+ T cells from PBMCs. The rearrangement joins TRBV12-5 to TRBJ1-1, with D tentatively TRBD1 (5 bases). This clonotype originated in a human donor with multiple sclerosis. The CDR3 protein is CASGLVGGTEAFF. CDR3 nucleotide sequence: TGTGCTAGTGGTTTGGTTGGGGGAACTGAAGCTTTCTTT.